The source of this T cell receptor beta chain is a study of cytomegalovirus exposure and HLA in healthy donors. Study summary: HLA-typed donors contributed some 85 million unique TCRs, which were held in an early data release. The study, taken as a whole, reports: Productive status was seen about 87% or about 30% of the time for most TCR beta V segments in an earlier analysis.

As for this clone: The antigen is unknown.

The PCR employed 60 Vbeta primers together with 13 Jbeta primers. TCRdb's copy holds only in-frame clones and misses some; the assay was immunoSEQ multiplex PCR. The sample contains under 130,000 clones, under 85% of which appear only once. This sequence was found in a man younger than 35 in good health and CMV-seronegative. The source material was PBMCs.

The CDR3 sequence is CASSIGLAGVGDTQYF. DNA of the CDR3: TGTGCCAGTAGTATAGGACTAGCGGGAGTCGGGGATACGCAGTATTTT. The V and J genes are TRBV19 and TRBJ2-3; 12 bases map to TRBD2. Trimming took 1 base from V and 6 from J; bases not matched to a gene: 5. The length of the CDR3 is 16 residues. Germline values: CDR1 LNHDA, CDR2 SQIVND (reference sequence).